This record looks at one T cell receptor (beta chain) sequence and its context. The antigen remains unidentified. This sample is drawn from a study of blood T cells in healthy people across ages. Whole-study results and caveats: More naive CD4+ cells and higher diversity were found in long-lived than in aged donors.

Sample-barcoded 5' priming and a J-beta primer mix drove a second PCR of 7 to 11 cycles. TCRdb analysed the 5' RACE reads with MiXCR anew, one entry per CDR3 protein. The sample lists over 750,000 distinct CDR3 sequences; approximately 25% were seen once. Researchers isolated at least 6.5 million PBMCs per sample. These same data were also listed under a study on T cells of mothers and their children. This second study says: Over 8.5 million reads per mother and some 3 million per child were obtained. In unrelated and related pairs, TCR recombination output is shaped in a similar way by thymic selection.

The sample comprised blood. The clonotype was recovered from a boy aged 10-17 years in good health.

The CDR3 DNA sequence: TGCAGTGCCACCTCCGGTAACACAGATACGCAGTATTTT. This translates into CSATSGNTDTQYF. The chain couples TRBV20-1 to TRBJ2-3; D call uncertain. Trimming cost V 6 bases and J 2 bases, with 12 bases left between them. The CDR3 runs to 13 residues. Germline loops: CDR1 DFQATT, CDR2 SNEGSKA (reference sequence).